Following are 20 T cell receptor beta chains from one sample sequenced in a study of blood T cells in healthy people across ages. Using a J-beta primer mix together with a sample-barcoded 5' primer, a second PCR was run for roughly 7 to 12 cycles. TCRdb itself ran the 5' RACE reads through MiXCR, one entry per CDR3 protein. The sample shows 650,000 to 800,000 distinct CDR3 sequences, under 45% of them seen only once. Sequenced sample: blood. These receptors were taken from a man between 60 and 75 years old in good health.

J is TRBJ2-1 and V is TRBV4-3; TRBD1 agrees at 7 bases. V was pared by 3 bases and J by 1 base, with 6 bases of the junction left unmatched. CDR1 and CDR2 (germline): LGHNA, YSLEER. This CDR3 region has 16 residues. The CDR3, as DNA: TGCGCCAGCAGCCAGTTGACAGGGTGGTCCTACAATGAGCAGTTCTTC. Its protein is CASSQLTGWSYNEQFF.

This clonotype turned up a few times. This sequence joins TRBV15 and TRBJ2-1; TRBD2 matches at 10 bases. CDR1 is LNHNV, CDR2 YYDKDF, per germline (reference sequence). V lost 0 bases to trimming and J lost 0 bases; unmatched junction nucleotides: 8. The CDR3 is made up of 19 amino acids. The CDR3, as DNA: TGTGCCACCAGCAGAGATCCCCTAGCGGGGGTCAACTCCTACAATGAGCAGTTCTTC. Protein sequence: CATSRDPLAGVNSYNEQFF.

The V gene is TRBV2, the J gene TRBJ2-3; 9 bases are a match to TRBD2. This CDR3 is built from 15 residues. Germline CDR1 is SNHLY and CDR2 is FYNNEI. V lost 8 bases, J lost 5 bases, and 11 bases stayed unmatched. As DNA, the CDR3 is TGTGCCAGCGGGGGGGGCCTAGCGGGGCGAGATACGCAGTATTTT. It is translated as CASGGGLAGRDTQYF.

The chain uses TRBV15 and TRBJ1-1; D gene ambiguous. The CDR3 length is 13 residues. Trimming pared 7 bases from V and 1 base from J, leaving 10 bases between. The V gene's germline CDR1 is LNHNV and CDR2 YYDKDF (reference sequence). CDR3 in DNA: TGTGCCACCAAACGGACGGAGAACACTGAAGCTTTCTTT. It codes for CATKRTENTEAFF.

This clonotype was counted once. The V call is TRBV12-3 or TRBV12-4, the J call TRBJ2-3; TRBD1 is a possible D gene (5 bases). V lost 6 bases, J lost 12 bases, and 16 bases lay in between. The CDR3 runs 12 residues. The CDR3 DNA is TGTGCCAGCAGATTAAGTGCAGGGTTTCAGTATTTT. It translates to CASRLSAGFQYF.

The chain carries TRBV10-3 and TRBJ2-2; D remains unclear. The germline V gene has CDR1 ENHRY and CDR2 SYGVKD. CDR3 length: 13 amino acids. Trimming left V 6 bases short and J 2 bases short, with 7 bases between. The CDR3 region is CAISRKNTGELFF. The CDR3 nucleotides read TGTGCCATCAGCCGTAAAAACACCGGGGAGCTGTTTTTT.

The table lists this clonotype with many counts. J is TRBJ2-6 and V is TRBV7-8; D not resolved. The V end lost 3 bases, the J end lost 4 bases, and 4 bases lay between the germline ends. The CDR3 extends over 13 amino acids. CDR1 is SGHVS, CDR2 FQNEAQ, per germline. Here the CDR3 DNA reads TGTGCCAGCAGCTTCCGCGGGGCCAACGTCCTGACTTTC. The encoded protein is CASSFRGANVLTF.

This clonotype came up a few times. This chain joins TRBV3-1 and TRBJ1-1, with D hard to call. Germline CDR1 and CDR2: LGHDT and YNNKEL (reference sequence). The CDR3 runs 14 residues. The V end lost 2 bases, the J end lost 5 bases, and 12 bases lay between the germline ends. This chain's CDR3 is CASSQRGGATEAFF. CDR3 in DNA: TGTGCCAGCAGCCAACGGGGTGGCGCGACTGAAGCTTTCTTT.

Many counts were recorded for this clonotype. This chain joins TRBV5-1 and TRBJ2-5; perhaps TRBD1 as D (5 bases). Looked up from germline, CDR1 is SGHRS and CDR2 is YFSETQ. The CDR3 has 11 residues. The V end lost 7 bases, the J end lost 3 bases, and 7 bases lay between the germline ends. The CDR3 here is CASSTEETQYF. DNA of the CDR3: TGCGCCAGCTCGACAGAAGAGACCCAGTACTTC.

The chain couples TRBV29-1 to TRBJ1-1; no clear D. This CDR3 contains 12 residues. The germline V gene has CDR1 SQVTM and CDR2 ANQGSEA. The ends were cut back, 4 bases at V and 3 bases at J, with 9 bases in the middle. DNA for the CDR3: TGCAGCGTTGCGCCAACCTACACTGAAGCTTTCTTT. It codes for CSVAPTYTEAFF.

The rearrangement links TRBV5-1 to TRBJ1-1; 7 bases map to TRBD1. Germline CDR1 and CDR2: SGHRS and YFSETQ. With V trimmed by 4 bases and J by 5 bases, 8 bases remained unmatched. The CDR3 has 14 amino acids. The CDR3 DNA reads TGCGCCAGCAGCCCCGACAGGGTGAGGACTGAAGCTTTCTTT. Translation gives CASSPDRVRTEAFF.

This clonotype was detected only a few times. The chain carries TRBV5-1 and TRBJ2-1; 9 positions match TRBD2. J lost 4 bases, V lost 7 bases, and 12 bases had no gene match. CDR1 is SGHRS, CDR2 YFSETQ, per germline. CDR3 size: 16 residues. The CDR3 DNA follows: TGCGCCAGCTACGGCGATAGCGGGGGCTCATACAATGAGCAGTTCTTC. Its translation: CASYGDSGGSYNEQFF.

This clonotype came up a few times. This chain joins TRBV11-3 and TRBJ2-3; D uncertain. Germline values: CDR1 SGHNT, CDR2 YENEEA. The CDR3 consists of 15 residues. Trimming cost V 1 base and J 0 bases, with 8 bases left between them. DNA of the CDR3: TGTGCCAGCAGCTTAGTTGACTTAAGCACAGATACGCAGTATTTT. This encodes CASSLVDLSTDTQYF.

This clonotype was detected once. The chain is built from TRBV5-1 and TRBJ2-3; possibly TRBD1 or TRBD2 for D (5 bases each). CDR1 and CDR2 from the germline V gene are SGHRS and YFSETQ. The CDR3 is 15 amino acids. The V gene lost 4 bases and the J gene lost 0 bases, with 12 bases spanning the gap. This chain's CDR3 is CASSPGATSTDTQYF. For the CDR3, the DNA is TGCGCCAGCAGCCCCGGGGCCACCAGCACAGATACGCAGTATTTT.

CDR3 sequence: CSALDLAGGKSEQYF. The CDR3 region has the DNA TGCAGTGCCCTAGACCTAGCGGGGGGAAAAAGTGAGCAGTACTTC. The genes are TRBV20-1 and TRBJ2-7; 11 bases are a match to TRBD2. Germline CDR1 DFQATT, CDR2 SNEGSKA (reference sequence). CDR3 length: 15 amino acids. Trimming removed 6 bases from V and 7 bases from J; junction bases left unmatched: 14.

The chain carries TRBV10-3 and TRBJ2-3; D is perhaps TRBD2 (7 bases). The germline V gene has CDR1 ENHRY and CDR2 SYGVKD. Trimming removed 4 bases at V and 3 bases at J, with 17 bases between. The CDR3 runs to 16 residues. The CDR3 reads CAISARPGGRTDTQYF. DNA of the CDR3: TGTGCCATCAGTGCCAGGCCGGGGGGCAGGACAGATACGCAGTATTTT.

The rearrangement uses TRBV18 and TRBJ1-1, with D possibly being TRBD1 (6 bases). CDR1 is KGHSH and CDR2 is LQKENI in the germline V gene. V lost 3 bases to trimming and J lost 3 bases, with 11 bases between them. There are 14 residues in the CDR3. In DNA form, the CDR3 reads TGTGCCAGCTCACCGTACAGGGAGGACACTGAAGCTTTCTTT. It codes for CASSPYREDTEAFF. Filled out from reference TRBV18 and TRBJ1-1, the complete variable domain reads NAGVMQNPRHLVRRRGQEARLRCSPMKGHSHVYWYRQLPEEGLKFMVYLQKENIIDESGMPKERFSAEFPKEGPSILRIQQVVRGDSAAYFCASSPYREDTEAFFGQGTRLTVV.

The V and J genes are TRBV12-3 or TRBV12-4 and TRBJ2-1; D remains unclear. This CDR3 is 14 amino acids long. With 3 bases removed from V and 0 bases from J, the gap between germline ends came to 6 bases. This CDR3 is CASSFSRSYNEQFF. Written as DNA, the CDR3 is TGTGCCAGCAGTTTCTCCCGCTCCTACAATGAGCAGTTCTTC.

This clonotype was recorded only once. The chain has TRBV20-1 and TRBJ1-5; D unclear. The ends were cut back, 4 bases at V and 5 bases at J, with 15 bases in the middle. Germline V CDR1 and CDR2: DFQATT, SNEGSKA (reference sequence). This CDR3 comprises 14 residues. CDR3 region: CSAIPGDNHQPQHF. The CDR3 nucleotides are TGCAGTGCTATACCCGGAGACAACCATCAGCCCCAGCATTTT.

The V and J genes are TRBV3-1 and TRBJ1-2; D uncertain. This CDR3 region has 14 residues. The V gene lost 3 bases and the J gene lost 1 base, with 9 bases spanning the gap. The germline gives CDR1 LGHDT, CDR2 YNNKEL (reference sequence). The CDR3 region has the DNA TGTGCCAGCAGCCATCGGACGGATAACTATGGCTACACCTTC. Translation: CASSHRTDNYGYTF.